Listed below are T cell receptor beta chains from one sample, sequenced in a study of T-cell reconstitution after alpha-beta-depleted transplantation in children. TCRdb reanalysed the PCR reads using MiXCR and keeps one entry per CDR3 protein. The table includes 900,000 or so distinct CDR3 sequences, roughly 16% detected once. Material: PBMCs, mostly from graft donor cells, obtained 360 days after TCRalphabeta/CD19-depleted stem cell transplant. These receptors all stem from a male patient between 5 and 17 years old who had a stem cell transplant for acute lymphoblastic leukemia, so the T cells may come from the graft donor. Both conserved end residues are part of each CDR3. The order of the fields is clone size, J gene, V gene, CDR3 length, D gene, CDR3 DNA, CDR3 protein. D genes are given only for firm matches. Clone size appears in some rows only: once, few, many, or a class for an expanded clone.

clone_size: many
j_call: TRBJ2-7
v_call: TRBV9
cdr3_length: 14
d_call: TRBD2
cdr3_nt: TGTGCCAGCAGCGTCACTAGCGGGAGGGGTGAGCAGTACTTC
cdr3_aa: CASSVTSGRGEQYF

clone_size: many
j_call: TRBJ1-5
v_call: TRBV18
cdr3_length: 13
d_call: NA
cdr3_nt: TGTGCCAGCAGTCCAGACTCCAATCAGCCCCAGCATTTT
cdr3_aa: CASSPDSNQPQHF

clone_size: few
j_call: TRBJ2-7
v_call: TRBV12-3/TRBV12-4
cdr3_length: 14
d_call: NA
cdr3_nt: TGTGCCAGCGGCCACCGTAGTGCGACCTACGAGCAGTACTTC
cdr3_aa: CASGHRSATYEQYF

clone_size: few
j_call: TRBJ1-6
v_call: TRBV2
cdr3_length: 16
d_call: NA
cdr3_nt: TGTGCCAGCAGAAGCGGACGAGGGGCCGTTAATTCACCCCTCCACTTT
cdr3_aa: CASRSGRGAVNSPLHF

clone_size: many
j_call: TRBJ1-2
v_call: TRBV7-2
cdr3_length: 14
d_call: NA
cdr3_nt: TGTGCCAGCAGCTTCCCCGGGTTTGAATATGGCTACACCTTC
cdr3_aa: CASSFPGFEYGYTF

clone_size: many
j_call: TRBJ2-7
v_call: TRBV7-3
cdr3_length: 13
d_call: NA
cdr3_nt: TGTGCCAGCAGCTTAGGAGGGTTTGACGAGCAGTACTTC
cdr3_aa: CASSLGGFDEQYF

clone_size: NA
j_call: TRBJ1-4
v_call: TRBV5-5
cdr3_length: 11
d_call: NA
cdr3_nt: TGTGCCAGCAGCCTGGACCGAAAACTGTTTTTT
cdr3_aa: CASSLDRKLFF

clone_size: few
j_call: TRBJ2-1
v_call: TRBV6-4
cdr3_length: 14
d_call: NA
cdr3_nt: TGTGCCAGCAGGAGGGACGGGTCCTACAATGAGCAGTTCTTC
cdr3_aa: CASRRDGSYNEQFF

clone_size: few
j_call: TRBJ2-2
v_call: TRBV7-3
cdr3_length: 16
d_call: TRBD1
cdr3_nt: TGTGCCAGCAGCCCACTACCCGGACAGGCTGCCGGGGAGCTGTTTTTT
cdr3_aa: CASSPLPGQAAGELFF

clone_size: NA
j_call: TRBJ2-1
v_call: TRBV7-3
cdr3_length: 15
d_call: TRBD2
cdr3_nt: TGTGCCAGCAGTTTTGTAGCGGGAGGGCCTGGGGAGCAGTTCTTC
cdr3_aa: CASSFVAGGPGEQFF

clone_size: NA
j_call: TRBJ2-2
v_call: TRBV10-1
cdr3_length: 14
d_call: NA
cdr3_nt: TGCGCCAGCAGTGTGGGGGGAAACACCGGGGAGCTGTATTTT
cdr3_aa: CASSVGGNTGELYF

clone_size: few
j_call: TRBJ1-1
v_call: TRBV7-9
cdr3_length: 12
d_call: NA
cdr3_nt: TGTGCCAGCAGAGGAGCGACAGATGGAGCTTTCTTT
cdr3_aa: CASRGATDGAFF

clone_size: NA
j_call: TRBJ2-5
v_call: TRBV5-1
cdr3_length: 18
d_call: TRBD2
cdr3_nt: TGCGCCAGCAGCTTTTTGTCTTTCTCGGCGGGAGGCCAAGAGACCCAGTACTTC
cdr3_aa: CASSFLSFSAGGQETQYF

clone_size: few
j_call: TRBJ1-2
v_call: TRBV29-1
cdr3_length: 12
d_call: NA
cdr3_nt: TGCAGCGTTGAGACGGTACCCTATGGCTACACCTTC
cdr3_aa: CSVETVPYGYTF

clone_size: NA
j_call: TRBJ2-5
v_call: TRBV5-6
cdr3_length: 14
d_call: NA
cdr3_nt: TGTGCCAGCAGCTTGGACCTACACGGAAAGACCCAGTACTTC
cdr3_aa: CASSLDLHGKTQYF

clone_size: many
j_call: TRBJ2-1
v_call: TRBV4-1
cdr3_length: 16
d_call: TRBD2
cdr3_nt: TGCGCCAGCAGCTCTCCGACTAGCGGGATTAAGAATGAGCAGTTCTTC
cdr3_aa: CASSSPTSGIKNEQFF

clone_size: few
j_call: TRBJ2-1
v_call: TRBV6-2/TRBV6-3
cdr3_length: 20
d_call: TRBD2
cdr3_nt: TGTGCCAGCAGGCAGAGGAGACTAGCGGGAGGAGGGACCTCCTACAATGAGCAGTTCTTC
cdr3_aa: CASRQRRLAGGGTSYNEQFF

clone_size: NA
j_call: TRBJ1-1
v_call: TRBV10-3
cdr3_length: 15
d_call: NA
cdr3_nt: TGTGCCATCAGTGAGTCGGACTTCCGGGGCACTGAAGCTTTCTTT
cdr3_aa: CAISESDFRGTEAFF

clone_size: few
j_call: TRBJ1-3
v_call: TRBV4-1
cdr3_length: 15
d_call: NA
cdr3_nt: TGCGCCAGCAGCCCGATGGTACCGTTTGGAAACACCATATATTTT
cdr3_aa: CASSPMVPFGNTIYF

clone_size: NA
j_call: TRBJ2-7
v_call: TRBV5-1
cdr3_length: 15
d_call: NA
cdr3_nt: TGCGCCAGCAGCTTCAGGTTGGATACTTCCTACGAGCAGTACTTC
cdr3_aa: CASSFRLDTSYEQYF

clone_size: few
j_call: TRBJ2-1
v_call: TRBV12-3/TRBV12-4
cdr3_length: 17
d_call: TRBD2
cdr3_nt: TGTGCCAGCAGGGCCCTAGCGGGAGGGCGACTCTACAATGAGCAGTTCTTC
cdr3_aa: CASRALAGGRLYNEQFF

clone_size: many
j_call: TRBJ2-1
v_call: TRBV5-4
cdr3_length: 19
d_call: TRBD2
cdr3_nt: TGTGCCAGCAGCTTGGCGGCACTAGCGGGAACAGTCTCCTACAATGAGCAGTTCTTC
cdr3_aa: CASSLAALAGTVSYNEQFF

clone_size: NA
j_call: TRBJ2-1
v_call: TRBV4-2
cdr3_length: 17
d_call: NA
cdr3_nt: TGTGCCAGCAGCCATGTTAGCGGCCGGAGCTCCTACAATGAGCAGTTCTTC
cdr3_aa: CASSHVSGRSSYNEQFF

clone_size: few
j_call: TRBJ2-1
v_call: TRBV10-1
cdr3_length: 15
d_call: NA
cdr3_nt: TGCGCCAGCAGTGAGTCGCGGCTCCAAAGGAATGAGCAGTTCTTC
cdr3_aa: CASSESRLQRNEQFF

clone_size: NA
j_call: TRBJ2-1
v_call: TRBV7-3
cdr3_length: 16
d_call: NA
cdr3_nt: TGTGCCAGCAGCTTTAATCCGCTCTCCGTTAGCAATGAGCAGTTCTTC
cdr3_aa: CASSFNPLSVSNEQFF

clone_size: many
j_call: TRBJ2-1
v_call: TRBV11-2
cdr3_length: 12
d_call: NA
cdr3_nt: TGTGCCAGCAGCCCGATCTACAATGAGCAGTTCTTC
cdr3_aa: CASSPIYNEQFF

clone_size: few
j_call: TRBJ2-1
v_call: TRBV24-1
cdr3_length: 12
d_call: TRBD2
cdr3_nt: TGTGCCACCAGGGTTGGCGGGGGTGAGCAGTTCTTC
cdr3_aa: CATRVGGGEQFF

clone_size: NA
j_call: TRBJ2-3
v_call: TRBV27
cdr3_length: 15
d_call: NA
cdr3_nt: TGTGCCAGCCGAGGTCTCCTTAGATTTGTAGATACGCAGTATTTT
cdr3_aa: CASRGLLRFVDTQYF

clone_size: few
j_call: TRBJ2-7
v_call: TRBV27
cdr3_length: 15
d_call: TRBD2
cdr3_nt: TGTGCCAGCACACCGAAAATAAGCGGGAGGTACGAGCAGTACTTC
cdr3_aa: CASTPKISGRYEQYF

clone_size: few
j_call: TRBJ2-2
v_call: TRBV6-1
cdr3_length: 13
d_call: NA
cdr3_nt: TGTGCCAGCAGGTCTGAAGGGACCGGGGAGCTGTTTTTT
cdr3_aa: CASRSEGTGELFF

clone_size: NA
j_call: TRBJ2-1
v_call: TRBV5-1
cdr3_length: 16
d_call: NA
cdr3_nt: TGCGCCAGCAGCTCCCGGGCGGGTAGCTCCTACAATGAGCAGTTCTTC
cdr3_aa: CASSSRAGSSYNEQFF

clone_size: few
j_call: TRBJ2-6
v_call: TRBV15
cdr3_length: 16
d_call: TRBD1
cdr3_nt: TGTGCCACCAGGCGGACAGGGACTTCGGGGGCCAACGTCCTGACTTTC
cdr3_aa: CATRRTGTSGANVLTF

clone_size: many
j_call: TRBJ2-5
v_call: TRBV9
cdr3_length: 13
d_call: NA
cdr3_nt: TGTGCCAGCAGCGTAGACTGGCAAGAGACCCAGTACTTC
cdr3_aa: CASSVDWQETQYF

clone_size: NA
j_call: TRBJ2-5
v_call: TRBV7-9
cdr3_length: 15
d_call: NA
cdr3_nt: TGTGCCAGCAGCTTAGGATCGGGGTTTTGGGAGACCCAGTACTTC
cdr3_aa: CASSLGSGFWETQYF

clone_size: NA
j_call: TRBJ2-7
v_call: TRBV18
cdr3_length: 15
d_call: NA
cdr3_nt: TGTGCCAGCTCACCAGAGCCCCTAGGAATCGGCGAGCAGTACTTC
cdr3_aa: CASSPEPLGIGEQYF

clone_size: many
j_call: TRBJ2-4
v_call: TRBV5-1
cdr3_length: 15
d_call: NA
cdr3_nt: TGCGCCAGCAGCCCCTTTGCGGGAGCCAAAAACATTCAGTACTTC
cdr3_aa: CASSPFAGAKNIQYF

clone_size: NA
j_call: TRBJ2-1
v_call: TRBV4-1
cdr3_length: 14
d_call: NA
cdr3_nt: TGCGCCAGCAGCCAACGGGGGAGAGGGAATGAGCAGTTCTTC
cdr3_aa: CASSQRGRGNEQFF

clone_size: many
j_call: TRBJ2-2
v_call: TRBV29-1
cdr3_length: 13
d_call: TRBD2
cdr3_nt: TGCAGCATACTAGCGGGGAACACCGGGGAGCTGTTTTTT
cdr3_aa: CSILAGNTGELFF

clone_size: few
j_call: TRBJ2-5
v_call: TRBV24-1
cdr3_length: 16
d_call: TRBD1
cdr3_nt: TGTGCCACCAGTGACCTCGGACAGGGGAAGGGGGAGACCCAGTACTTC
cdr3_aa: CATSDLGQGKGETQYF

clone_size: many
j_call: TRBJ2-1
v_call: TRBV11-2
cdr3_length: 16
d_call: TRBD2
cdr3_nt: TGTGCCAGCAGCTCTGCTAGGGCTAGCGGGAGAAATGAGCAGTTCTTC
cdr3_aa: CASSSARASGRNEQFF

clone_size: many
j_call: TRBJ2-7
v_call: TRBV5-1
cdr3_length: 15
d_call: NA
cdr3_nt: TGCGCCAGCAGCGTGAGAAAGGGCTTCTCCTACGAGCAGTACTTC
cdr3_aa: CASSVRKGFSYEQYF

clone_size: NA
j_call: TRBJ1-3
v_call: TRBV4-1
cdr3_length: 15
d_call: NA
cdr3_nt: TGCGCCAGCAGCCAACTTTATCAGGGTGGAAACACCATATATTTT
cdr3_aa: CASSQLYQGGNTIYF

clone_size: NA
j_call: TRBJ2-5
v_call: TRBV5-1
cdr3_length: 14
d_call: NA
cdr3_nt: TGCGCCAGCAGCTTGGAGCCGGTCCAAGAGACCCAGTACTTC
cdr3_aa: CASSLEPVQETQYF

clone_size: few
j_call: TRBJ2-7
v_call: TRBV9
cdr3_length: 15
d_call: TRBD2
cdr3_nt: TGTGCCAGCAGCGTTTCGGCTAGCGGGAGGTACGAGCAGTACTTC
cdr3_aa: CASSVSASGRYEQYF

clone_size: NA
j_call: TRBJ2-1
v_call: TRBV4-2
cdr3_length: 15
d_call: NA
cdr3_nt: TGTGCCAGCAGCCATCCTTGGGGCAGCTACAATGAGCAGTTCTTC
cdr3_aa: CASSHPWGSYNEQFF

clone_size: many
j_call: TRBJ2-1
v_call: TRBV12-3/TRBV12-4
cdr3_length: 16
d_call: NA
cdr3_nt: TGTGCCAGCAGTTTAGGATCCCTAGTGGGCTACAATGAGCAGTTCTTC
cdr3_aa: CASSLGSLVGYNEQFF

clone_size: NA
j_call: TRBJ2-7
v_call: TRBV20-1
cdr3_length: 13
d_call: TRBD1
cdr3_nt: TGCAGTAAGAGGGGGGGACAGGGGGCGGAGCAGTACTTC
cdr3_aa: CSKRGGQGAEQYF

clone_size: NA
j_call: TRBJ2-3
v_call: TRBV7-2
cdr3_length: 14
d_call: NA
cdr3_nt: TGTGCCAGCGGAGCGACAGCCCGCACAGATACGCAGTATTTT
cdr3_aa: CASGATARTDTQYF

clone_size: many
j_call: TRBJ2-2
v_call: TRBV7-2
cdr3_length: 16
d_call: NA
cdr3_nt: TGTGCCAGCAGCCCTGGGGTTAATACTAACACCGGGGAGCTGTTTTTT
cdr3_aa: CASSPGVNTNTGELFF

clone_size: NA
j_call: TRBJ2-3
v_call: TRBV20-1
cdr3_length: 13
d_call: NA
cdr3_nt: TGCAGTGCTCGGGAACCCGCAGGGAATACGCAGTATTTT
cdr3_aa: CSAREPAGNTQYF